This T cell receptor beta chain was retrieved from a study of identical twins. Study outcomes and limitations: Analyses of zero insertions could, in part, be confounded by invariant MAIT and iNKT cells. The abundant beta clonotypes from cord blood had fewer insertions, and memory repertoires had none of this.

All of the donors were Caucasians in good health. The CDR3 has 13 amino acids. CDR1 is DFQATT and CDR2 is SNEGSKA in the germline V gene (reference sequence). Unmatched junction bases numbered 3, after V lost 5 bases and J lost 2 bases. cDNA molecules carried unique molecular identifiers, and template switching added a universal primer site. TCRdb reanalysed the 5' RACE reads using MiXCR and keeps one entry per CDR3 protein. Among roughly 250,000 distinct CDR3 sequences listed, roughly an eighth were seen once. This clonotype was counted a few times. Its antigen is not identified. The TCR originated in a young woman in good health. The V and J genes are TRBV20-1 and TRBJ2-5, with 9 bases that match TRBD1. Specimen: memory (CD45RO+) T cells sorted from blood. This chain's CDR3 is CSALDRGQETQYF. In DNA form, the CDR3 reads TGCAGTGCTCTGGACAGGGGACAAGAGACCCAGTACTTC.